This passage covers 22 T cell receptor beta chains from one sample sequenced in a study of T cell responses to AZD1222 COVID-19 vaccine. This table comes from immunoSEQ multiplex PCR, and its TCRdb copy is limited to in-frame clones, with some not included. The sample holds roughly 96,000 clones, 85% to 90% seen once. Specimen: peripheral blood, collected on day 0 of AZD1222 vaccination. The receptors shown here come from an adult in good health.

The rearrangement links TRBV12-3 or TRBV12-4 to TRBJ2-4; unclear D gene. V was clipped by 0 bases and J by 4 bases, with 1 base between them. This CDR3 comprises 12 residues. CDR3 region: CASSLAKNIQYF. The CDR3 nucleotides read TGTGCCAGCAGTTTAGCGAAAAACATTCAGTACTTC.

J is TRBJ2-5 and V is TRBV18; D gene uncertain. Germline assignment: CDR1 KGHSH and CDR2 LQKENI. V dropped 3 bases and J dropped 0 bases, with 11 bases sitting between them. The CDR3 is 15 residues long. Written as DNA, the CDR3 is TGTGCCAGCTCACCGCGACGGCAGTACCAAGAGACCCAGTACTTC. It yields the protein CASSPRRQYQETQYF.

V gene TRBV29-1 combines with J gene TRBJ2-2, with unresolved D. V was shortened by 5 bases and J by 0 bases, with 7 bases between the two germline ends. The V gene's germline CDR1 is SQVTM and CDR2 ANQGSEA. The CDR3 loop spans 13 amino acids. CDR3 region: CSVSLTNTGELFF. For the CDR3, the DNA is TGCAGCGTTTCCCTCACGAACACCGGGGAGCTGTTTTTT.

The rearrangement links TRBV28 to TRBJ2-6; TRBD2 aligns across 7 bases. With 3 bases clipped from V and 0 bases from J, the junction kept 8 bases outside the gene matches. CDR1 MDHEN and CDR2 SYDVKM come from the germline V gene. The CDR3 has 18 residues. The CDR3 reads CASSFWRESISGANVLTF. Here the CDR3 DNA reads TGTGCCAGCAGTTTTTGGCGGGAGTCTATCTCTGGGGCCAACGTCCTGACTTTC.

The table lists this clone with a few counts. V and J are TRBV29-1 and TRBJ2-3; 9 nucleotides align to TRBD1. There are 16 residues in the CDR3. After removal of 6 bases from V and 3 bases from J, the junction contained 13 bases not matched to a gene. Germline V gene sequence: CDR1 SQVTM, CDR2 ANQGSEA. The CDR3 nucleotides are TGCAGCGTCACCGACGATTACAGGGGGCAGACAGATACGCAGTATTTT. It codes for CSVTDDYRGQTDTQYF.

CDR3 in amino acids: CASSFSPRAGNSPLHF. The CDR3 DNA reads as TGTGCCAGCAGCTTTTCCCCCAGGGCTGGTAATTCACCCCTCCACTTT. The chain carries TRBV7-3 and TRBJ1-6; TRBD1 is a possible D gene (5 bases). V gave up 3 bases and J gave up 6 bases, with 15 bases separating them. The length of the CDR3 is 16 residues. Germline CDR1 SGHTA, CDR2 FQGTGA.

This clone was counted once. The CDR3 spells CASSFSMDLRSYEQYF. The CDR3 DNA reads as TGTGCCAGCAGTTTCTCGATGGACTTGCGCTCCTACGAGCAGTACTTC. V is TRBV28 and J is TRBJ2-7, with D maybe TRBD2 (5 bases). This CDR3 comprises 16 residues. Germline loops: CDR1 MDHEN, CDR2 SYDVKM. Trimming removed 3 bases from V and 0 bases from J, with 15 bases in between.

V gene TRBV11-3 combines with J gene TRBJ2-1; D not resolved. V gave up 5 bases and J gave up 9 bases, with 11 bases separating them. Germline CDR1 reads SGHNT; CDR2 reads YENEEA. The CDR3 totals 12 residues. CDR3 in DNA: TGTGCCAGCAGCATCTCACCAGGTGAGCAGTTCTTC. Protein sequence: CASSISPGEQFF.

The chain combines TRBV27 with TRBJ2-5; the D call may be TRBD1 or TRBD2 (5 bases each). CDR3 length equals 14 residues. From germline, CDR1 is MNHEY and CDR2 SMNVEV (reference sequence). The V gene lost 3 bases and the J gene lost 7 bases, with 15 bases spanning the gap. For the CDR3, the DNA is TGTGCCAGCAGTTTGTGGGGGACCCCCGGGACCCAGTACTTC. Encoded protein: CASSLWGTPGTQYF.

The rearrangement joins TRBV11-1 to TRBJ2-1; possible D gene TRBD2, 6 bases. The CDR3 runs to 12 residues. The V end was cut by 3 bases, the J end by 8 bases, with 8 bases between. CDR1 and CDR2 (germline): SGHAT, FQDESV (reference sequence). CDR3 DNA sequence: TGTGCCAGCAGCTTGACTAGGGATGAGCAGTTCTTC. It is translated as CASSLTRDEQFF.

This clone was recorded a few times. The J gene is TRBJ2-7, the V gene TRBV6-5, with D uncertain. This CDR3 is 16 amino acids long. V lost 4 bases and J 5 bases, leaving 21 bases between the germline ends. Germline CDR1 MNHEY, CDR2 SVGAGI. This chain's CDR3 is CASSSVTRSFSHEQYF. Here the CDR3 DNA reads TGTGCCAGCAGTTCCGTGACCAGGAGTTTCAGCCACGAGCAGTACTTC.

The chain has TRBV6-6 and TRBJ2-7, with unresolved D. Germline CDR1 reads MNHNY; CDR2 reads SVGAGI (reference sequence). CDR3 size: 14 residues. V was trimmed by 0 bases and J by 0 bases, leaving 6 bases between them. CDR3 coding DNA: TGTGCCAGCAGTTACTCTGTTGACTCCTACGAGCAGTACTTC. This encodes CASSYSVDSYEQYF.

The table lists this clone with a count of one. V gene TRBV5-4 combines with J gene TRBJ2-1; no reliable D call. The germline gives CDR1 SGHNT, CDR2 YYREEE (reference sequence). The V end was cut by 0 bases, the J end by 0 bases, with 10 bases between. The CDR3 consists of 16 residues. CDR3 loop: CASSLAGGSSYNEQFF. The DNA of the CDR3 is TGTGCCAGCAGCTTGGCCGGCGGTAGCTCCTACAATGAGCAGTTCTTC.

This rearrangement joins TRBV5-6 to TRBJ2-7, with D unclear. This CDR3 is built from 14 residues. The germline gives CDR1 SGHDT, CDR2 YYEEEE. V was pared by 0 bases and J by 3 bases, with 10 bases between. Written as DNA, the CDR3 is TGTGCCAGCAGCTTGGTCCTGGCGAACTACGAGCAGTACTTC. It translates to CASSLVLANYEQYF.

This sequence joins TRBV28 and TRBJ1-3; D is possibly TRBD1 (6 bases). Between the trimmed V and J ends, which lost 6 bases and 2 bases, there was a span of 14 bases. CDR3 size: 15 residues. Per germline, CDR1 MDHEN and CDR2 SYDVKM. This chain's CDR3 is CASRIQGPAGNTIYF. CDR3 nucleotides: TGTGCCAGCAGGATACAGGGTCCGGCTGGAAACACCATATATTTT.

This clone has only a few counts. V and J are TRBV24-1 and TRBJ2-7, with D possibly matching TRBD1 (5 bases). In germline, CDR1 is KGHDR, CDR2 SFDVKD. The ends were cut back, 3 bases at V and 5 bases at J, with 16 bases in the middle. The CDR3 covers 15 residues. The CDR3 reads CATSDGKGVVNEQYF. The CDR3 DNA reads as TGTGCCACCAGTGATGGGAAAGGGGTGGTGAACGAGCAGTACTTC.

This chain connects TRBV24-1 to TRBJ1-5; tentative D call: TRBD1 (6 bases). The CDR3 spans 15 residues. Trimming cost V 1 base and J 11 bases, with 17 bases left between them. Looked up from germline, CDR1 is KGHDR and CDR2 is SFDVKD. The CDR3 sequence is CATSDFGGAQVTQHF. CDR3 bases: TGTGCCACCAGTGATTTTGGGGGGGCCCAGGTGACCCAGCATTTT.

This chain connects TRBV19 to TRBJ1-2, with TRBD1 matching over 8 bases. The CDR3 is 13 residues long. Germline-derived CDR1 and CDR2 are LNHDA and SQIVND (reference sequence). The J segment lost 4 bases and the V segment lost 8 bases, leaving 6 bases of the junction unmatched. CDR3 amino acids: CASLGQGPYGYTF. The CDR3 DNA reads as TGTGCCAGTCTCGGACAGGGACCCTATGGCTACACCTTC. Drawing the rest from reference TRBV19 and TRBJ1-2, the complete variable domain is DGGITQSPKYLFRKEGQNVTLSCEQNLNHDAMYWYRQDPGQGLRLIYYSQIVNDFQKGDIAEGYSVSREKKESFPLTVTSAQKNPTAFYLCASLGQGPYGYTFGSGTRLTVV.

The CDR3 DNA follows: TGCGCCAGCAGCTTGGAGGGGCAGGGAGAGACCCAGTACTTC. Amino acid sequence: CASSLEGQGETQYF. J is TRBJ2-5 and V is TRBV5-1, with a possible D match to TRBD1 (5 bases). This CDR3 comprises 14 residues. Trimming stripped 0 bases from V and 4 bases from J, with 10 bases between. Germline values: CDR1 SGHRS, CDR2 YFSETQ.

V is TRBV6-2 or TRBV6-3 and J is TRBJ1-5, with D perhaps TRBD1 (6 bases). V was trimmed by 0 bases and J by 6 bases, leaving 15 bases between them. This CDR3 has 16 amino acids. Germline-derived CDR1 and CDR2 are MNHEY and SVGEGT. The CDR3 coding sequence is TGTGCCAGCAGTTACTCCCTACAGGGCGCCCTTCAGCCCCAGCATTTT. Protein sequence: CASSYSLQGALQPQHF.

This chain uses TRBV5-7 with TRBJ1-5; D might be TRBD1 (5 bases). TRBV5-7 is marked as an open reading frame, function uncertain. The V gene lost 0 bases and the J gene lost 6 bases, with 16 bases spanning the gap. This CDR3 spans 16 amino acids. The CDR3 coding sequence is TGTGCCAGCAGCTTGGAGGGCAGGGCGATAGGTCAGCCCCAGCATTTT. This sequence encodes CASSLEGRAIGQPQHF.

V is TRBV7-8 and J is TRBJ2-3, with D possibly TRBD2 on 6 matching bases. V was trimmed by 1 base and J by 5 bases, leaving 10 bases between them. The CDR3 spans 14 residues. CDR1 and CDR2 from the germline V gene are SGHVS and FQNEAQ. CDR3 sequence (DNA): TGTGCCAGCAGCTTAGACGGGAGTGGAGATACGCAGTATTTT. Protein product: CASSLDGSGDTQYF.